This is a list of T cell receptor beta chains from one sample in a study of shared clonotypes between healthy human individuals. Sequencing was performed with immunoSEQ multiplex PCR; in TCRdb, only in-frame clones are kept and a portion is missing. The top ten clones hold under 30% of a sample with about 820,000 clones, about 92% of them seen once. Sequenced material: naive CD8+ T cells sorted from blood. These receptors all stem from a man between 25 and 39 years old in good health. The CDR3 runs from the conserved cysteine through the conserved F or W. The order of the fields is clone size, J gene, V gene, D gene, CDR3 DNA, CDR3 protein. A D gene is named only where the DNA matches it firmly. Some rows mark clone size as missing; the rest say once, few, many or name a class of expanded clone.

clone_size: -; j_call: TRBJ2-7; v_call: TRBV11-2; d_call: -; cdr3_nt: TGTGCCAGCAGCTTAGCGGGTGTGGGGTTCAACTACGAGCAGTACTTC; cdr3_aa: CASSLAGVGFNYEQYF
clone_size: -; j_call: TRBJ2-7; v_call: TRBV15; d_call: TRBD1; cdr3_nt: TGTGCCACCAGCAGACCGTCCGGGACAGCCACCTACGAGCAGTACTTC; cdr3_aa: CATSRPSGTATYEQYF
clone_size: -; j_call: TRBJ2-2; v_call: TRBV7-9; d_call: -; cdr3_nt: TGTGCCAGCAGCTTACCCCCGCCCGGGGAGCTGTTTTTT; cdr3_aa: CASSLPPPGELFF
clone_size: once; j_call: TRBJ2-7; v_call: TRBV10-3; d_call: TRBD1; cdr3_nt: TGTGCCATCAGCGAAGGACAGGGAGGTTACGAGCAGTACTTC; cdr3_aa: CAISEGQGGYEQYF
clone_size: -; j_call: TRBJ2-1; v_call: TRBV7-8; d_call: -; cdr3_nt: TGTGCCAGCAGCTTATTTTTCGGGGAGGCGTACAATGAGCAGTTCTTC; cdr3_aa: CASSLFFGEAYNEQFF
clone_size: -; j_call: TRBJ2-7; v_call: TRBV7-7; d_call: TRBD1; cdr3_nt: TGTGCTAGCAGTCCCGGGACAGGGTTCCACGAGCAGTACTTC; cdr3_aa: CASSPGTGFHEQYF
clone_size: -; j_call: TRBJ1-5; v_call: TRBV15; d_call: -; cdr3_nt: TGTGCCACCAGCAGAGGAGGGGAGATATTGAGTCAGCCCCAGCATTTT; cdr3_aa: CATSRGGEILSQPQHF
clone_size: few; j_call: TRBJ1-5; v_call: TRBV27; d_call: -; cdr3_nt: TGTGCCAGCGTCCCCCCGAGCAATCAGCCCCAGCATTTT; cdr3_aa: CASVPPSNQPQHF
clone_size: -; j_call: TRBJ2-3; v_call: TRBV19; d_call: -; cdr3_nt: TGTGCCAGTAGTAATCGGCCGAGGGCAGATACGCAGTATTTT; cdr3_aa: CASSNRPRADTQYF
clone_size: -; j_call: TRBJ2-7; v_call: TRBV27; d_call: TRBD1; cdr3_nt: TGTGCCAGCAGTTCTCCCGGGACAGGGTCCTACGAGCAGTACTTC; cdr3_aa: CASSSPGTGSYEQYF
clone_size: -; j_call: TRBJ2-1; v_call: TRBV19; d_call: -; cdr3_nt: TGTGCCAGTAGTTCCGTTAGTGGCAATGAGCAGTTCTTC; cdr3_aa: CASSSVSGNEQFF
clone_size: -; j_call: TRBJ2-5; v_call: TRBV28; d_call: -; cdr3_nt: TGTGCCAGCAGTTCGCCTAGACTAGTTATCAGGGAGACCCAGTACTTC; cdr3_aa: CASSSPRLVIRETQYF
clone_size: -; j_call: TRBJ2-1; v_call: TRBV7-6; d_call: TRBD2; cdr3_nt: TGTGCCAGCAGCTCCGGGACTAGCGGGATAAATGAGCAGTTCTTC; cdr3_aa: CASSSGTSGINEQFF
clone_size: -; j_call: TRBJ2-5; v_call: TRBV6-1; d_call: -; cdr3_nt: TGTGCCAGCAGGTCGGGGGGCATCCTCCAAGAGACCCAGTACTTC; cdr3_aa: CASRSGGILQETQYF
clone_size: -; j_call: TRBJ2-1; v_call: TRBV6-5; d_call: TRBD2; cdr3_nt: TGTGCCAGCAGTTTCACTAGCGGGGGAGCCAATGAGCAGTTCTTC; cdr3_aa: CASSFTSGGANEQFF
clone_size: -; j_call: TRBJ1-1; v_call: TRBV5-5; d_call: TRBD1; cdr3_nt: TGTGCCAGCAGCTTGGACAGGGGGCCAGCGGACACTGAAGCTTTCTTT; cdr3_aa: CASSLDRGPADTEAFF
clone_size: -; j_call: TRBJ2-3; v_call: TRBV5-8; d_call: TRBD1; cdr3_nt: TGTGCCAGCCAAGGACCTCCGGGACAGGTTTTGGACACAGATACGCAGTATTTT; cdr3_aa: CASQGPPGQVLDTDTQYF
clone_size: -; j_call: TRBJ1-3; v_call: TRBV27; d_call: -; cdr3_nt: TGTGCCAGCAGTTTGGGGATATCTGGAAACACCATATATTTT; cdr3_aa: CASSLGISGNTIYF
clone_size: -; j_call: TRBJ2-5; v_call: TRBV21-1; d_call: -; cdr3_nt: TGTGCCCCTTCGGTGGTGACAAGACAAGAGACCCAGTACTTC; cdr3_aa: CAPSVVTRQETQYF
clone_size: -; j_call: TRBJ2-1; v_call: TRBV11-2; d_call: TRBD2; cdr3_nt: TGTGCCAGCAGCCCTAGCGGAGAGCAGTTCTTC; cdr3_aa: CASSPSGEQFF
clone_size: -; j_call: TRBJ1-3; v_call: TRBV14; d_call: -; cdr3_nt: TGTGCCAGCAGCCAAGACCTAGGGGTTGGAAACACCATATATTTT; cdr3_aa: CASSQDLGVGNTIYF
clone_size: -; j_call: TRBJ2-2; v_call: TRBV5-1; d_call: -; cdr3_nt: TGCGCCAGCAGCTTGCGTACGGGAGCCACCGGGGAGCTGTTTTTT; cdr3_aa: CASSLRTGATGELFF
clone_size: once; j_call: TRBJ1-1; v_call: TRBV4-1; d_call: -; cdr3_nt: TGCGCCAGCAGCCAGGCTACAGGGTTCCCTGAAGCTTTCTTT; cdr3_aa: CASSQATGFPEAFF
clone_size: few; j_call: TRBJ1-5; v_call: TRBV27; d_call: TRBD1; cdr3_nt: TGTGCCAGCAGTACCCACAGGGGGCCTCAGCCCCAGCATTTT; cdr3_aa: CASSTHRGPQPQHF
clone_size: -; j_call: TRBJ2-1; v_call: TRBV19; d_call: TRBD2; cdr3_nt: TGTGCCAGTAGTATGAAAGGGACTAGCGGAGATGAGCAGTTCTTC; cdr3_aa: CASSMKGTSGDEQFF
clone_size: once; j_call: TRBJ2-1; v_call: TRBV27; d_call: TRBD1; cdr3_nt: TGTGCCAGCAGTACGGGACAGGGCTACAATGAGCAGTTCTTC; cdr3_aa: CASSTGQGYNEQFF
clone_size: -; j_call: TRBJ2-7; v_call: TRBV5-4; d_call: TRBD1; cdr3_nt: TGTGCCAGCAGCCTGGGGGGACAGGGGGCAGACGAGCAGTACTTC; cdr3_aa: CASSLGGQGADEQYF
clone_size: -; j_call: TRBJ2-7; v_call: TRBV6-1; d_call: TRBD2; cdr3_nt: TGTGCCGGTGGTCCCGGGACTACCTACGAGCAGTACTTC; cdr3_aa: CAGGPGTTYEQYF
clone_size: -; j_call: TRBJ2-3; v_call: TRBV9; d_call: -; cdr3_nt: TGTGCCAGCAGTGGTAGTAGCGGCCTACAAACAGATACGCAGTATTTT; cdr3_aa: CASSGSSGLQTDTQYF
clone_size: once; j_call: TRBJ2-3; v_call: TRBV7-9; d_call: -; cdr3_nt: TGTGCCAGCAGCTTAGTTGTGGGAATCACAGATACGCAGTATTTT; cdr3_aa: CASSLVVGITDTQYF